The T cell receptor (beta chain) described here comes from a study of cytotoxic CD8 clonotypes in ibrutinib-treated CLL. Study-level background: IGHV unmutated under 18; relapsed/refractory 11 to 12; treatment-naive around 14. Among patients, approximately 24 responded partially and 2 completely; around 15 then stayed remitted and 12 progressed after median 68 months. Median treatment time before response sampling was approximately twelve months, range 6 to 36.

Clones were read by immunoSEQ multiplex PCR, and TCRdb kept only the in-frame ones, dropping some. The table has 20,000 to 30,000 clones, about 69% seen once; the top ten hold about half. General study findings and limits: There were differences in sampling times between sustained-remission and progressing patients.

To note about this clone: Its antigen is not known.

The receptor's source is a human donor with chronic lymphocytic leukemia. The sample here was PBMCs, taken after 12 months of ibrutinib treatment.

Written as DNA, the CDR3 is TGTGCCTGTAACCGGGACAGGGGAGGCGAGCAGTACTTC. Its translation is CACNRDRGGEQYF. The chain joins TRBV30 to TRBJ2-7, with 10 bases lining up with TRBD1. Germline V gene lookup returns CDR1 GTSNPN and CDR2 SVGIG (reference sequence). The J segment lost 6 bases and the V segment lost 6 bases, leaving 8 bases of the junction unmatched. The CDR3 runs to 13 residues. The full variable domain, completed using reference TRBV30 and TRBJ2-7, is SQTIHQWPATLVQPVGSPLSLECTVEGTSNPNLYWYRQAAGRGLQLLFYSVGIGQISSEVPQNLSASRPQDRQFILSSKKLLLSDSGFYLCACNRDRGGEQYFGPGTRLTVT.